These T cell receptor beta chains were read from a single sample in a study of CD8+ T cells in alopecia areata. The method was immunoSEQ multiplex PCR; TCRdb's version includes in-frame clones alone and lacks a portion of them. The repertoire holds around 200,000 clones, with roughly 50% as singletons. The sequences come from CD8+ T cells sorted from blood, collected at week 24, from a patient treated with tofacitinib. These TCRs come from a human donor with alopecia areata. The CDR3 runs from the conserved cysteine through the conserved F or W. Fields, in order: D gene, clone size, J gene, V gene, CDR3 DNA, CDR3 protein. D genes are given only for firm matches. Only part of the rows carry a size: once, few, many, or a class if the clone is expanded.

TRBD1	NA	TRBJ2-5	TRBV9	TGTGCCAGCAGCGTAAGGGACAGAAGCGTGGGGGCCCAGTACTTC	CASSVRDRSVGAQYF
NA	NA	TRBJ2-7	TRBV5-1	TGCGCCAGCAGCTTGGGAGACGAGCAGTACTTC	CASSLGDEQYF
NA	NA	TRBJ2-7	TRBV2	TGTGCCAGCAGTTACGACCCGGCGAGCGAGCAGTACTTC	CASSYDPASEQYF
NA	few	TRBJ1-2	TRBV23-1	TGCGCCAGCAGTCTTAGGGGGGGGTGGAGTGGCTACACCTTC	CASSLRGGWSGYTF
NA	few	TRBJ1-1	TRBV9	TGTGCCAGCATCAACAGGGAGAACACTGAAGCTTTCTTT	CASINRENTEAFF
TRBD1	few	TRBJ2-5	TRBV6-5	TGTGCCAGCGGACAGGGGCTTGAGACCCAGTACTTC	CASGQGLETQYF
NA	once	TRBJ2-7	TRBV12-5	TGTGCTAGTGGTTTGGCACAATACGAGCAGTACTTC	CASGLAQYEQYF
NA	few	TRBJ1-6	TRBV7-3	TGTGCCAGCAGCTTAATGGGGGGCTGGAATTCACCCCTCCACTTT	CASSLMGGWNSPLHF
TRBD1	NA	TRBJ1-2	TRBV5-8	TGTGCCAGCAGTCCAACAGGGGGGAGAGATGGCTACACCTTC	CASSPTGGRDGYTF
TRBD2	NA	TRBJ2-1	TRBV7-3	TGTGCCAGCAGCACGAGCGGGGGGACCTACAATGAGCAGTTCTTC	CASSTSGGTYNEQFF
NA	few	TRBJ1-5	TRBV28	TGTGCCAGCAGTTTAACAGCCTACAGGGAAGTTAAGGGCCCCCAGCATTTT	CASSLTAYREVKGPQHF
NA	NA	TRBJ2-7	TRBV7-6	TGTGCCAGCAGCTTAACGGCAGCCTACGAGCAGTACTTC	CASSLTAAYEQYF
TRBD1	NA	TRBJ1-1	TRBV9	TGTGCCAGCAGCGCTCACGGACAGGGAAGCACTGAAGCTTTCTTT	CASSAHGQGSTEAFF
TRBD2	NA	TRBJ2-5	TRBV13	TGTGCCAGCAGCTCCCGCGGGGGGGCCTTCTCTAGGACCCAGTACTTC	CASSSRGGAFSRTQYF
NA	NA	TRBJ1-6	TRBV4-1	TGCGCCAGCAGCCCCGAGGGGGACTTCAATTCACCCCTCCACTTT	CASSPEGDFNSPLHF
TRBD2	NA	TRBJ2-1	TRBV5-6	TGTGCCAGCAGCTTCGGACTAGCGGGGGATGAGCAGTTCTTC	CASSFGLAGDEQFF
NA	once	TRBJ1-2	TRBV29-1	TGCAGCGTTGGGGTATCGGACAGCCGAGGCTATGGCTACACCTTC	CSVGVSDSRGYGYTF
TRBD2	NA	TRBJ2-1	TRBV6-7	TGTGCCAGCAGCGCAAAGTTGGTTGATCGCGGGGGGGCCTTTTCCTACAATGAGCAGTTCTTC	CASSAKLVDRGGAFSYNEQFF
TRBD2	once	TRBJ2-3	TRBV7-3	TGTGCCAGCAGCGGCGGGGGAACAGATACGCAGTATTTT	CASSGGGTDTQYF
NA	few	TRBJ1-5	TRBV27	TGTGCCAGCAGTTTACGCAGGGGAGGCAATCAGCCCCAGCATTTT	CASSLRRGGNQPQHF
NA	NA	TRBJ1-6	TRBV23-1	TGCGCCAGCAGTCAATCAGGCTCTGAATCCGTCTATAATTCACCCCTCCACTTT	CASSQSGSESVYNSPLHF
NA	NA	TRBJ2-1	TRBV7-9	TGTGCCAGCAGCCTAGACCCGAAGCAGTTCTTC	CASSLDPKQFF
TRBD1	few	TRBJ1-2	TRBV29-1	TGCAGCGCAGGACAGGGGCACTATGGCTACACCTTC	CSAGQGHYGYTF
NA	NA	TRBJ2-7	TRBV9	TGTGCCAGCAGCGTAGCTCAGGACAGTGGAACCTACGAGCAGTACTTC	CASSVAQDSGTYEQYF
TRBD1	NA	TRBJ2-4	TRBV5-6	TGTGCCAGCAGCGATCAGACAGGGGGCGGCAAAAACATTCAGTACTTC	CASSDQTGGGKNIQYF
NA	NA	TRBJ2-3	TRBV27	TGTGCCAGCACCGTTGCGGGCCGGCAAGATACGCAGTATTTT	CASTVAGRQDTQYF
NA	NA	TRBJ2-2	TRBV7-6	TGTGCCAGCAGCAGCCGGGACAAGTCCACCGGGGAGCTGTTTTTT	CASSSRDKSTGELFF
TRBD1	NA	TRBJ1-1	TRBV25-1	TGTGGGACAGGGTTTGGCACTGAAGCTTTCTTT	CGTGFGTEAFF
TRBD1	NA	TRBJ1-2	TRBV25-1	TGTGCCAGCAGCAAACAGGGGGCCTGGGGCTACACCTTC	CASSKQGAWGYTF
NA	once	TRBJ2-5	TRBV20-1	TGCAGTGCTCGTACAGAGACCCAGTACTTC	CSARTETQYF
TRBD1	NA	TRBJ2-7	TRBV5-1	TGCGCCAGCAGCCACGACAGGGACGGTTACGAGCAGTACTTC	CASSHDRDGYEQYF
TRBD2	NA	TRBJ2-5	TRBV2	TGTGCCAGCAGTGAGGGACTAGCGGGGATTAACCAAGAGACCCAGTACTTC	CASSEGLAGINQETQYF
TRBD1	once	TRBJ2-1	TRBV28	TGTGCCAGCAGCCCTACGACAGGGAAAAATGAGCAGTTCTTC	CASSPTTGKNEQFF
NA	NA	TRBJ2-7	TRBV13	TGTGCCAGCAGCCCTCGACACGGGAACCCCCTAAGCTCCTACGAGCAGTACTTC	CASSPRHGNPLSSYEQYF
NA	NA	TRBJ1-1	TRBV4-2	TGTGCCAGCAGCCAAGGAAACACTGAAGCTTTCTTT	CASSQGNTEAFF
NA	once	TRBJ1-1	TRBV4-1	TGCGCCAGCAGCCAACACCCGATACAGGGTAGGACTGAAGCTTTCTTT	CASSQHPIQGRTEAFF
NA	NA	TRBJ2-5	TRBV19	TGTGCCAGTAGCCAAACCGGGACGGGGGAGACCCAGTACTTC	CASSQTGTGETQYF
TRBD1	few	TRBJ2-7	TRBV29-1	TGCAGCGCCCGGGACAGGGGGAACTACGAGCAGTACTTC	CSARDRGNYEQYF
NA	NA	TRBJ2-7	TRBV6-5	TGTGCCAGCAGTACGTCCTACGAGCAGTACTTC	CASSTSYEQYF
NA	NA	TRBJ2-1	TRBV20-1	TGCAGTGCTACCCTGGGGAGTGAGCAGTTCTTC	CSATLGSEQFF
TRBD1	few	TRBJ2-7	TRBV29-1	TGCAGCGTCCTGACAGGGCGTAACTACGAGCAGTACTTC	CSVLTGRNYEQYF
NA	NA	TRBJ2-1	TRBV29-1	TGCAGCGTTGAAGAAGGGCTGGGGTTTTATGAGCAGTTCTTC	CSVEEGLGFYEQFF
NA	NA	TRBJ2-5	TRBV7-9	TGTGCCAGCAGCGACCGAAGAAGGCTAGAGACCCAGTACTTC	CASSDRRRLETQYF
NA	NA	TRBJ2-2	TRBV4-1	TGCGCCAGCAGCCAAGTTACGGGTTTCGGGGAGCTGTTTTTT	CASSQVTGFGELFF
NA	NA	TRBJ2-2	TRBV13	TGTGCCAGCAGCTTTGGGCGGTCCGGGGAGCTGTTTTTT	CASSFGRSGELFF
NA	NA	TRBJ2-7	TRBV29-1	TGCAGCGTTGTTTCCGACATCCGCTCCTACGAGCAGTACTTC	CSVVSDIRSYEQYF
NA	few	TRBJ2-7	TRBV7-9	TGTGCCAGCAGCTCGACCACAGGCGAGCCATCCTACGAGCAGTACTTC	CASSSTTGEPSYEQYF
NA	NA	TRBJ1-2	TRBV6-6	TGTGCCAGCTATGACCCGACGGCCGTCTATGGCTACACCTTC	CASYDPTAVYGYTF
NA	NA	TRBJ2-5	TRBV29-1	TGCAGCGTTGAAGATCGGCAGGGTCACCGGGAGACCCAGTACTTC	CSVEDRQGHRETQYF
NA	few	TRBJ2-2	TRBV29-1	TGCAGCGCCGAGCAAGGAGATACATGGACCGGGGAGCTGTTTTTT	CSAEQGDTWTGELFF
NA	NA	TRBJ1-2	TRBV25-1	TGTGCCAGCAGCGAATCGCTCAGGGGCGATGGCTACACCTTC	CASSESLRGDGYTF
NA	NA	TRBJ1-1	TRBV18	TGTGCCAGCTCACACCGGGAGGACACTGAAGCTTTCTTT	CASSHREDTEAFF
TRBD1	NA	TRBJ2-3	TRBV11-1	TGTGCCAGCAGCTACACAGGGGTGGATACGCAGTATTTT	CASSYTGVDTQYF
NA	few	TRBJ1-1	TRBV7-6	TGTGCCAGCAGCCCAACCTTGGGGGGGGGCGGGACTGAAGCTTTCTTT	CASSPTLGGGGTEAFF
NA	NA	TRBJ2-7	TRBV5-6	TGTGCCAGCAGCCCCGACAGCTCCTACGAGCAGTACTTC	CASSPDSSYEQYF
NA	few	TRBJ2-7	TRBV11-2	TGTGCCAGCCGAGGACCGGACGGGCGGTACTTC	CASRGPDGRYF
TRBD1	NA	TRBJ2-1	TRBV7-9	TGTGCCAGCAGCTTTTGGGACAGGGGCGACTATGAGCAGTTCTTC	CASSFWDRGDYEQFF